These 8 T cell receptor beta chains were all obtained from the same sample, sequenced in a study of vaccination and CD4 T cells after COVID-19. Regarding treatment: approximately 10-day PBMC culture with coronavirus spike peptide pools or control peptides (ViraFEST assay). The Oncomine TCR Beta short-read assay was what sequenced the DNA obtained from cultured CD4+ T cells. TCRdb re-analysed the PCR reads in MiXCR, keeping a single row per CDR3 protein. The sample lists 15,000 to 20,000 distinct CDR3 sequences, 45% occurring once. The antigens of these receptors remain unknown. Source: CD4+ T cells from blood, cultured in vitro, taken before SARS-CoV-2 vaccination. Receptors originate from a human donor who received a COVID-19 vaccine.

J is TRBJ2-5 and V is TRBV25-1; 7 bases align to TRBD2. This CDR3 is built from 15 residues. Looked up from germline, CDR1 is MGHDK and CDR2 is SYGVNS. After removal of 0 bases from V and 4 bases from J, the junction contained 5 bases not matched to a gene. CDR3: CASSEYSGGVETQYF. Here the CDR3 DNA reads TGTGCCAGCAGTGAATATTCGGGGGGAGTAGAGACCCAGTACTTC. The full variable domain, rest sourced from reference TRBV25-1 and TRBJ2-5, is EADIYQTPRYLVIGTGKKITLECSQTMGHDKMYWYQQDPGMELHLIHYSYGVNSTEKGDLSSESTVSRIRTEHFPLTLESARPSHTSQYLCASSEYSGGVETQYFGPGTRLLVL.

The CDR3 spells CASSLNRGHGYTF. In nucleotides, the CDR3 is TGCGCCAGCAGCTTAAACAGGGGGCATGGCTACACCTTC. This chain uses TRBV5-1 with TRBJ1-2; 9 nucleotides line up with TRBD1. V trimming: 2 bases; J trimming: 6 bases; junction bases outside the gene matches: 2. Germline CDR1 SGHRS, CDR2 YFSETQ. This CDR3 is 13 amino acids long.

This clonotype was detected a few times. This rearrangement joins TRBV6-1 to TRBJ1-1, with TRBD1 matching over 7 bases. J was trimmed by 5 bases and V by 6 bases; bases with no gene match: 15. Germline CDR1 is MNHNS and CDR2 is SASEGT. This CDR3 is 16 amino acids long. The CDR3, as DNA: TGTGCCAGCAGCTTCCGACCAGGGACAGTAGGAACTGAAGCTTTCTTT. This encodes CASSFRPGTVGTEAFF.

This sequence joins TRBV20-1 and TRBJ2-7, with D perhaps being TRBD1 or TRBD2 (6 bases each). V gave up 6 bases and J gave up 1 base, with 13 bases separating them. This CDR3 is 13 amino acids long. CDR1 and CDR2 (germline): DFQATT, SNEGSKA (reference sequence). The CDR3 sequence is CSATKGGSYEQYF. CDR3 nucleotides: TGCAGTGCCACGAAGGGGGGTTCCTACGAGCAGTACTTC.

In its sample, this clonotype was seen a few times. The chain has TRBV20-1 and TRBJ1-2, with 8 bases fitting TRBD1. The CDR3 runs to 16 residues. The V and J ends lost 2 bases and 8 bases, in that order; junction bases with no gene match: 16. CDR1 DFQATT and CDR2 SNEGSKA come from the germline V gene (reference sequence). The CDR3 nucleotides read TGCAGTGCTAGAACCCCGAGGTGGCAGGGGGCTTTCGGCTACACCTTC. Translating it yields CSARTPRWQGAFGYTF.

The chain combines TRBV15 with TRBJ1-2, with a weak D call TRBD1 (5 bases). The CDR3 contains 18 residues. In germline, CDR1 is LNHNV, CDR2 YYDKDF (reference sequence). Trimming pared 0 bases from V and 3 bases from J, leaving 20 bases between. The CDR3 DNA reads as TGTGCCACCAGCAGAGATCTACCCGGGGAGGGGATTTACTATGGCTACACCTTC. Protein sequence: CATSRDLPGEGIYYGYTF. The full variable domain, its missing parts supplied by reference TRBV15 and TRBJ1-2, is DAMVIQNPRYQVTQFGKPVTLSCSQTLNHNVMYWYQQKSSQAPKLLFHYYDKDFNNEADTPDNFQSRRPNTSFCFLDIRSPGLGDTAMYLCATSRDLPGEGIYYGYTFGSGTRLTVV.

The CDR3 reads CASSYSKVRTSGGRETQYF. The CDR3 bases are TGTGCCAGCAGTTACTCGAAGGTCCGGACTAGCGGGGGGAGGGAGACCCAGTACTTC. The rearrangement joins TRBV6-5 to TRBJ2-5; TRBD2 matches 14 bases. The V and J ends lost 0 bases and 5 bases, in that order; junction bases with no gene match: 11. CDR1 and CDR2 (germline): MNHEY, SVGAGI. This CDR3 region has 19 residues.

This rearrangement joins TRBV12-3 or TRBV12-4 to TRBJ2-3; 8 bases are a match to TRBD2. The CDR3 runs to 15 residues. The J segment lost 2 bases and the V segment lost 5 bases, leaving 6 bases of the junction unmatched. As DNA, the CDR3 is TGTGCCAGCAGTGCCGGGGGGGCCTTCACAGATACGCAGTATTTT. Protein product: CASSAGGAFTDTQYF.